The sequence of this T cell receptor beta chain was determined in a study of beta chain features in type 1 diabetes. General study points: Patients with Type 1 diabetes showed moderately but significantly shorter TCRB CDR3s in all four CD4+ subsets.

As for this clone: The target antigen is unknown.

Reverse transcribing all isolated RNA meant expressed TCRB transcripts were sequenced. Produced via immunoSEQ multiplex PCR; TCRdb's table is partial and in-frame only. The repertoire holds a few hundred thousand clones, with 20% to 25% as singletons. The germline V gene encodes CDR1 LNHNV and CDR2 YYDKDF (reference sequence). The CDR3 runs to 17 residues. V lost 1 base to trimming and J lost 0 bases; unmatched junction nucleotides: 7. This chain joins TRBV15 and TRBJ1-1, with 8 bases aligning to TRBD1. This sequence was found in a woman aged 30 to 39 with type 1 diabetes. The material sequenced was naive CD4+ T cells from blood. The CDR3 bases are TGTGCCACCAGCAGAGCGACAGGGGACGGTATGAACACTGAAGCTTTCTTT. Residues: CATSRATGDGMNTEAFF.